A single sample is the source of the 25 T cell receptor beta chains below, sequenced in a study of shared clonotypes between healthy human individuals. CD45RO-negative CD8 cells positively selected for CCR7 made up the naive population, which excluded terminally differentiated effector memory CD45RA+ cells. TCRdb keeps only in-frame clones here, not all; method: immunoSEQ multiplex PCR. The sample includes about 2.2 million clones, approximately 92% seen only once; the top ten take less than 2%. The sample was naive CD8+ T cells from PBMCs. The receptor source for this set is a man aged 18 to 30 in good health. Some clones in this sample may be carry-over from other donors' samples.

CDR3 coding DNA: TGTGCCAGCAGTCTAGCGGCAAGCTCTGGGGCCAACGTCCTGACTTTC. It codes for CASSLAASSGANVLTF. This chain connects TRBV28 to TRBJ2-6; 7 bases are a match to TRBD2. Germline trimming cut 5 bases from V and 0 bases from J; bases unmatched to any gene: 4. The length of the CDR3 is 16 residues. Germline CDR1 is MDHEN and CDR2 is SYDVKM.

The chain has TRBV11-2 and TRBJ2-1; no reliable D call. This CDR3 is built from 14 residues. Germline V gives CDR1 SGHAT, CDR2 FQNNGV. With 5 bases removed from V and 1 base from J, the gap between germline ends came to 9 bases. CDR3 residues: CASSPVESYNEQFF. In nucleotides, the CDR3 is TGTGCCAGCAGCCCCGTCGAATCCTACAATGAGCAGTTCTTC.

V gene TRBV9 combines with J gene TRBJ2-1, with 8 bases that match TRBD2. Germline V gene sequence: CDR1 SGDLS, CDR2 YYNGEE. This CDR3 is 14 amino acids long. With 2 bases clipped from V and 5 bases from J, the junction kept 3 bases outside the gene matches. CDR3 in DNA: TGTGCCAGCAGCGTTAATAGCGGGGACAATGAGCAGTTCTTC. Protein: CASSVNSGDNEQFF.

The chain uses TRBV5-4 and TRBJ2-2; 9 nucleotides line up with TRBD1. The V segment lost 4 bases and the J segment 0 bases; nucleotides outside the gene matches: 13. The CDR3 extends over 19 amino acids. The germline V gene has CDR1 SGHNT and CDR2 YYREEE (reference sequence). The CDR3 DNA reads as TGTGCCAGCAGCCAAACCTACGGGACAGGGCAATCGAACACCGGGGAGCTGTTTTTT. It codes for CASSQTYGTGQSNTGELFF.

This chain links TRBV19 with TRBJ2-7, with a tentative D call TRBD2 (6 bases). The CDR3 sequence is 13 residues long. CDR1 LNHDA and CDR2 SQIVND come from the germline V gene (reference sequence). V lost 6 bases and J lost 2, with 11 bases in between. The CDR3 reads CASRAGRAYEQYF. CDR3 sequence (DNA): TGTGCCAGTAGAGCCGGGAGAGCCTACGAGCAGTACTTC.

CDR3 region: CASSQTGGYSTDRGNEQFF. The CDR3 nucleotides are TGTGCCAGCAGCCAAACCGGGGGTTATTCAACCGATCGCGGCAATGAGCAGTTCTTC. The J gene is TRBJ2-1, the V gene TRBV7-3; tentatively, D is TRBD2 (6 bases). The CDR3 has 19 residues. Germline CDR1 reads SGHTA; CDR2 reads FQGTGA. V was cut by 5 bases and J by 6 bases, with 29 bases left in between. Complete variable domain (other parts from reference TRBV7-3 and TRBJ2-1): GAGVSQTPSNKVTEKGKYVELRCDPISGHTALYWYRQSLGQGPEFLIYFQGTGAADDSGLPNDRFFAVRPEGSVSTLKIQRTERGDSAVYLCASSQTGGYSTDRGNEQFFGPGTRLTVL.

V is TRBV28 and J is TRBJ1-2, with D possibly matching TRBD1 (6 bases). This CDR3 is 18 amino acids long. CDR1 MDHEN and CDR2 SYDVKM come from the germline V gene. Trimming stripped 5 bases from V and 2 bases from J, with 24 bases between. The CDR3 DNA reads TGTGCCAGCAGTAACCACCGACACAGGGCCGGAGGGAACTATGGCTACACCTTC. Residues: CASSNHRHRAGGNYGYTF.

J is TRBJ2-1 and V is TRBV15; TRBD1 is a possible D gene (7 bases). V lost 0 bases and J 0 bases, leaving 9 bases between the germline ends. The CDR3 runs 16 residues. Germline CDR1 reads LNHNV; CDR2 reads YYDKDF (reference sequence). The CDR3 here is CATSRERDSSYNEQFF. CDR3 nucleotide sequence: TGTGCCACCAGCAGAGAGCGGGACAGCTCCTACAATGAGCAGTTCTTC.

The chain couples TRBV28 to TRBJ2-7, with 8 bases aligning to TRBD2. This CDR3 is built from 18 residues. The germline gives CDR1 MDHEN, CDR2 SYDVKM. V shed 6 bases and J 3 bases; nucleotides not matched to a gene: 19. The CDR3 DNA sequence: TGTGCCAGCAGAACCCATCGGCTAGCGGGTGAACCCCTCTACGAGCAGTACTTC. Translating gives CASRTHRLAGEPLYEQYF.

The V call is TRBV11-2, the J call TRBJ2-2, with a possible D match to TRBD2 (6 bases). With 1 base removed from V and 7 bases from J, the gap between germline ends came to 10 bases. This CDR3 region has 14 residues. Germline-derived CDR1 and CDR2 are SGHAT and FQNNGV. For the CDR3, the DNA is TGTGCCAGCAGCTTAGGATCGGAGGGCGGGGAGCTGTTTTTT. Its protein product is CASSLGSEGGELFF.

The J gene is TRBJ1-2, the V gene TRBV5-6; D is unresolved. CDR1 and CDR2 from the germline V gene are SGHDT and YYEEEE. Trimming pared 4 bases from V and 3 bases from J, leaving 10 bases between. The CDR3 is 13 residues long. The CDR3: CASSPASDYGYTF. CDR3 in DNA: TGTGCCAGCAGCCCCGCCTCGGACTATGGCTACACCTTC.

This rearrangement joins TRBV28 to TRBJ1-1; weak D call: TRBD1 (5 bases). V lost 3 bases and J lost 3, with 14 bases in between. The germline gives CDR1 MDHEN, CDR2 SYDVKM. CDR3 size: 15 residues. The CDR3 nucleotides are TGTGCCAGCAGTTTCCCGAGTACGGGGGACACTGAAGCTTTCTTT. Protein sequence: CASSFPSTGDTEAFF.

The chain has TRBV9 and TRBJ2-1, with D possibly being TRBD1 or TRBD2 (5 bases each). From germline, CDR1 is SGDLS and CDR2 YYNGEE. The V end was cut by 4 bases, the J end by 4 bases, with 9 bases between. The CDR3 consists of 13 residues. The CDR3 is CASSTGGYNEQFF. Here the CDR3 DNA reads TGTGCCAGCAGCACAGGCGGGTACAATGAGCAGTTCTTC.

The chain joins TRBV29-1 to TRBJ1-2, with D tentatively TRBD1 (6 bases). Germline loops: CDR1 SQVTM, CDR2 ANQGSEA. V was trimmed by 2 bases and J by 4 bases, leaving 8 bases between them. There are 12 residues in the CDR3. CDR3 bases: TGCAGCGTTGAAACAGGGCTCTATGGCTACACCTTC. This codes for CSVETGLYGYTF. Filled out from reference TRBV29-1 and TRBJ1-2, the complete variable domain reads SAVISQKPSRDICQRGTSLTIQCQVDSQVTMMFWYRQQPGQSLTLIATANQGSEATYESGFVIDKFPISRPNLTFSTLTVSNMSPEDSSIYLCSVETGLYGYTFGSGTRLTVV.

The chain employs TRBV19 and TRBJ2-1, with 8 bases identical to TRBD2. Germline lookup yields CDR1 LNHDA and CDR2 SQIVND (reference sequence). This CDR3 contains 15 residues. Trimming removed 2 bases from V and 7 bases from J; junction bases left unmatched: 7. CDR3: CASSITLADFNEQFF. In nucleotides, the CDR3 is TGTGCCAGTAGTATAACACTAGCGGACTTTAATGAGCAGTTCTTC.

This chain uses TRBV10-2 with TRBJ1-1, with D possibly matching TRBD1 (5 bases). CDR3 length: 18 amino acids. The germline CDR1 and CDR2 sequences are WSHSY and SAAADI. Between the trimmed V and J ends, which lost 10 bases and 2 bases, there was a span of 29 bases. DNA of the CDR3: TGCGCCACAGAACAAACCCCCGGCAGGGACCCAATTAACACTGAAGCTTTCTTT. Its translation: CATEQTPGRDPINTEAFF.

Details on this clone: At the DNA level, this CDR3 is encoded by other sequences in the same sample as well. The rearrangement links TRBV7-6 to TRBJ2-5; the match to TRBD1 covers 8 bases. Losses at the gene ends were 3 bases for V and 3 bases for J; bases not matched to a gene: 3. The CDR3 runs to 14 residues. Germline values: CDR1 SGHVS, CDR2 FNYEAQ. The CDR3 DNA follows: TGTGCCAGCAGCTTGAGACAGGGGAAAGAGACCCAGTACTTC. Translation gives CASSLRQGKETQYF.

A few counts support this clone. The chain uses TRBV29-1 and TRBJ1-1; TRBD1 might be the D (6 bases). The germline V gene has CDR1 SQVTM and CDR2 ANQGSEA. The germline V and J ends were trimmed by 4 bases and 3 bases, with 12 bases remaining between them. This CDR3 contains 13 residues. CDR3 residues: CSVVQGGYTEAFF. The CDR3 DNA reads TGCAGCGTTGTACAGGGAGGGTACACTGAAGCTTTCTTT. The whole variable domain, remainder taken from reference TRBV29-1 and TRBJ1-1, is SAVISQKPSRDICQRGTSLTIQCQVDSQVTMMFWYRQQPGQSLTLIATANQGSEATYESGFVIDKFPISRPNLTFSTLTVSNMSPEDSSIYLCSVVQGGYTEAFFGQGTRLTVV.

DNA for the CDR3: TGTGCCAGCAGTTTATCCAGCGGCCCCTACGAGCAGTACTTC. It yields the protein CASSLSSGPYEQYF. This chain uses TRBV27 with TRBJ2-7; D is perhaps TRBD2 (5 bases). The CDR3 is made up of 14 amino acids. Trimming removed 0 bases from V and 2 bases from J, with 8 bases in between. The germline gives CDR1 MNHEY, CDR2 SMNVEV (reference sequence).

This chain connects TRBV18 to TRBJ1-2; 8 bases are a match to TRBD1. J lost 2 bases, V lost 3 bases, and 5 bases had no gene match. The germline V gene has CDR1 KGHSH and CDR2 LQKENI. The CDR3 extends over 15 amino acids. CDR3 amino acids: CASSPSRTGNYGYTF. The CDR3 nucleotides read TGTGCCAGCTCACCTTCACGGACAGGGAACTATGGCTACACCTTC.

The rearrangement links TRBV6-6 to TRBJ2-1; weak D call: TRBD2 (6 bases). The CDR3 totals 14 residues. The germline gives CDR1 MNHNY, CDR2 SVGAGI (reference sequence). V dropped 8 bases and J dropped 3 bases, with 14 bases sitting between them. The CDR3 sequence: CASHDRERYNEQFF. The CDR3 nucleotides are TGTGCCAGCCACGACCGGGAGCGCTACAATGAGCAGTTCTTC.

Here the CDR3 reads CASSETGVAVSYEQYF. CDR3 in DNA: TGTGCCAGCAGCGAAACAGGGGTTGCGGTGTCCTACGAGCAGTACTTC. This chain links TRBV7-2 with TRBJ2-7; TRBD1 agrees at 7 bases. This CDR3 is 16 amino acids long. The germline V gene has CDR1 SGHTA and CDR2 FQGNSA. With 5 bases clipped from V and 1 base from J, the junction kept 11 bases outside the gene matches.

The rearrangement uses TRBV14 and TRBJ1-1, with D maybe TRBD1 (6 bases). CDR1 and CDR2 from the germline V gene are SGHDN and FVKESK. V lost 0 bases, J lost 0 bases, and 17 bases lay in between. The CDR3 spans 18 residues. CDR3 nucleotides: TGTGCCAGCAGCCAAGATGACGTCGACAGGAGAATGAACACTGAAGCTTTCTTT. It codes for CASSQDDVDRRMNTEAFF.

The rearrangement links TRBV30 to TRBJ2-5; D is uncertain. Germline V CDR1 and CDR2: GTSNPN, SVGIG (reference sequence). The CDR3 is 14 amino acids. Trimming pared 2 bases from V and 3 bases from J, leaving 13 bases between. CDR3 sequence reads: CAWSPRIKKETQYF. The CDR3 coding sequence is TGTGCCTGGAGTCCACGGATAAAAAAAGAGACCCAGTACTTC.

The chain is built from TRBV13 and TRBJ1-5; TRBD1 is a possible D gene (5 bases). This CDR3 is built from 15 residues. The germline gives CDR1 PRHDT, CDR2 FYEKMQ (reference sequence). The V end lost 0 bases, the J end lost 5 bases, and 11 bases lay between the germline ends. The CDR3 region has the DNA TGTGCCAGCAGCTTAGGCCGGGGGTCCCATCAGCCCCAGCATTTT. It translates to CASSLGRGSHQPQHF. Complete variable domain (other parts from reference TRBV13 and TRBJ1-5): AAGVIQSPRHLIKEKRETATLKCYPIPRHDTVYWYQQGPGQDPQFLISFYEKMQSDKGSIPDRFSAQQFSDYHSELNMSSLELGDSALYFCASSLGRGSHQPQHFGDGTRLSIL.